This TCR beta chain was captured in a study of graft-versus-host responses after intestinal transplantation. Study-wide points: Some GvH clones appeared in ileal mucosa or blood before recipient bone marrow.

On this clone: The antigen remains undetermined.

Assay: immunoSEQ multiplex PCR; the TCRdb copy retains only in-frame clones and omits some. The sample consists of approximately 80,000 clones, 85% to 90% of them appearing once. The clonotype comes from a human donor who received an intestinal transplant. This material consisted of unstimulated CD4+ T cells sorted from spleen or lymph node cells, taken before intestinal transplant.

CDR3 sequence: CAISESSGSFNEQFF. In nucleotides, the CDR3 is TGTGCCATCAGTGAGTCTAGCGGGAGCTTCAATGAGCAGTTCTTC. V gene TRBV10-3 combines with J gene TRBJ2-1; 9 positions agree with TRBD2. J gave up 6 bases and V 0 bases, and 3 bases lay outside the gene matches. Germline-derived CDR1 and CDR2 are ENHRY and SYGVKD. This CDR3 contains 15 residues.